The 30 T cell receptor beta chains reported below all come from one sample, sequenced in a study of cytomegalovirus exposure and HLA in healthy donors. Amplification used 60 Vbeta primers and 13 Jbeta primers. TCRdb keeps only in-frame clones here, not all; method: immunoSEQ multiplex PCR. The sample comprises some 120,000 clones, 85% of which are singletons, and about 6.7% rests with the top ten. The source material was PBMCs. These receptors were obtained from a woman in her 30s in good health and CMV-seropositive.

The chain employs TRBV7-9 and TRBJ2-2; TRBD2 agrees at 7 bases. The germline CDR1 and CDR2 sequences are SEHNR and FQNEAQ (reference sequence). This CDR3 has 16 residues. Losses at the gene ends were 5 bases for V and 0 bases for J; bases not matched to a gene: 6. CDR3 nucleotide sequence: TGTGCCAGCAGCCTACGACTAGCCCCGAACACCGGGGAGCTGTTTTTT. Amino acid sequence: CASSLRLAPNTGELFF.

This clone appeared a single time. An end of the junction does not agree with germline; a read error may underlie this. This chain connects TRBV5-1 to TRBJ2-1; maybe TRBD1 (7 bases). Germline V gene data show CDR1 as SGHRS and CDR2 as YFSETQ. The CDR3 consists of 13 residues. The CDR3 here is CASSLEAGQPPIF. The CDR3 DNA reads TGCGCCAGCAGCTTGGAGGCGGGACAGCCCCCAATCTTC.

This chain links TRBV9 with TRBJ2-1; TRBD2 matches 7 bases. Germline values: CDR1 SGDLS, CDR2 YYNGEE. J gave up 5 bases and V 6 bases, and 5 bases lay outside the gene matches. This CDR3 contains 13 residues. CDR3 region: CASNRGLDNEQFF. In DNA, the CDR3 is TGTGCCAGCAACCGAGGACTAGACAATGAGCAGTTCTTC. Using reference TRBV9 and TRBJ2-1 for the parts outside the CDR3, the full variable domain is DSGVTQTPKHLITATGQRVTLRCSPRSGDLSVYWYQQSLDQGLQFLIQYYNGEERAKGNILERFSAQQFPDLHSELNLSSLELGDSALYFCASNRGLDNEQFFGPGTRLTVL.

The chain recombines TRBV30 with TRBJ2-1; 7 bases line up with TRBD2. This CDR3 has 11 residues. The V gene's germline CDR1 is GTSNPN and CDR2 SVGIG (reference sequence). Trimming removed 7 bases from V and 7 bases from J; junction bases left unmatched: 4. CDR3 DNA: TGTGCCTCGGGACTATCAAATGAGCAGTTCTTC. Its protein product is CASGLSNEQFF.

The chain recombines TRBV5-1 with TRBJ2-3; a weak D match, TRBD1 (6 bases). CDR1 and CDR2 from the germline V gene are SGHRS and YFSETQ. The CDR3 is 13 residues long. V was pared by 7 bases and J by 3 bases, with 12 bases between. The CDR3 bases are TGCGCCAGCGGGCTACAGGGAACAGATACGCAGTATTTT. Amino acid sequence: CASGLQGTDTQYF.

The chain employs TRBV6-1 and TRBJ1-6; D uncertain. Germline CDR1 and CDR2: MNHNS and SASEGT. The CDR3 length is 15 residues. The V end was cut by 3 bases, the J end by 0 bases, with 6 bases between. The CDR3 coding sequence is TGTGCCAGCAGTGAGGGGAGCTCCTATAATTCACCCCTCCACTTT. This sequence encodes CASSEGSSYNSPLHF.

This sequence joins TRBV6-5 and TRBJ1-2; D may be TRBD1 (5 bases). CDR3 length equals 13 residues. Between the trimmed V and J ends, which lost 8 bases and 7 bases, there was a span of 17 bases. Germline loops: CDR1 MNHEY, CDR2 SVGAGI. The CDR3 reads CASGQRGWSGYTF. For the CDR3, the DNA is TGTGCCAGCGGGCAAAGGGGCTGGTCTGGCTACACCTTC.

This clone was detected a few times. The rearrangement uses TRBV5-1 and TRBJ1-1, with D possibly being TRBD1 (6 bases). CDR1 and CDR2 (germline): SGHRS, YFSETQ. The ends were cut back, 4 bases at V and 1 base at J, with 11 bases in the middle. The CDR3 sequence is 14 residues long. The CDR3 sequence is CASSQGHRNTEAFF. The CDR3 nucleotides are TGCGCCAGCAGCCAGGGACATCGGAACACTGAAGCTTTCTTT.

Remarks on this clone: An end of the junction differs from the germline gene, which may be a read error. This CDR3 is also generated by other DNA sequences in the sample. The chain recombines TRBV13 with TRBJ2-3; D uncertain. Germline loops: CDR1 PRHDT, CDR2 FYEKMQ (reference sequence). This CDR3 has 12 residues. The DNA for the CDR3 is TGTGCCAGCAGCCTAGGTAGATATACGCAGTATTTT. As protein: CASSLGRYTQYF.

The CDR3 here is CATSRDRDSQGETQYF. CDR3 DNA sequence: TGTGCCACCAGCAGAGATCGGGACAGCCAGGGGGAGACCCAGTACTTC. The V and J genes are TRBV15 and TRBJ2-5; 7 bases match TRBD1. Trimming removed 0 bases from V and 5 bases from J; junction bases left unmatched: 9. Germline lookup yields CDR1 LNHNV and CDR2 YYDKDF (reference sequence). The CDR3 contains 16 residues.

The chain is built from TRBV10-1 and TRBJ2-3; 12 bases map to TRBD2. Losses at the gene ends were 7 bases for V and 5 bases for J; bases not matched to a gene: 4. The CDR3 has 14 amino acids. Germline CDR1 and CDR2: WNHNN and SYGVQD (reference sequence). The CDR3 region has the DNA TGCGCCAGCAAATCGGGACTAGCGGGAGATACGCAGTATTTT. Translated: CASKSGLAGDTQYF.

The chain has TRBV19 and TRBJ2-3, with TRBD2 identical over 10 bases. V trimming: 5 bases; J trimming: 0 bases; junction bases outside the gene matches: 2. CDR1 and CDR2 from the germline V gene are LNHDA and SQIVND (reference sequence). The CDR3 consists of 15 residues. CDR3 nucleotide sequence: TGTGCCAGTAGTCCGGGACTAGCGAGCACAGATACGCAGTATTTT. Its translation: CASSPGLASTDTQYF.

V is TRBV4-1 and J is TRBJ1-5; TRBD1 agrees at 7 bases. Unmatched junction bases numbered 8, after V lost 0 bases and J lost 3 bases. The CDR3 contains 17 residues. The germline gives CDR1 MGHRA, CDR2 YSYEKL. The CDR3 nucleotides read TGCGCCAGCAGCCAAGACCCGGGACAGTGGCCCAATCAGCCCCAGCATTTT. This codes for CASSQDPGQWPNQPQHF.

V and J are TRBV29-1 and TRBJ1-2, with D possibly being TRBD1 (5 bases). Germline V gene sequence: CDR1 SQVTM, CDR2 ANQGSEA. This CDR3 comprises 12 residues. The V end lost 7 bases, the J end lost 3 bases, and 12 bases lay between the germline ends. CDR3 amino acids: CSGVKGDYGYTF. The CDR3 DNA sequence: TGCAGCGGAGTCAAAGGGGACTATGGCTACACCTTC.

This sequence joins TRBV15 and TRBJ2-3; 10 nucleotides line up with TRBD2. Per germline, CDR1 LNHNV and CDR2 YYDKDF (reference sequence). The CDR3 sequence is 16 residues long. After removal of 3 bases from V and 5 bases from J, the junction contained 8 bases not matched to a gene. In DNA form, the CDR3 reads TGTGCCACCAGCAGGGGCCCGCTAGCGGGGGAAGATACGCAGTATTTT. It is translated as CATSRGPLAGEDTQYF.

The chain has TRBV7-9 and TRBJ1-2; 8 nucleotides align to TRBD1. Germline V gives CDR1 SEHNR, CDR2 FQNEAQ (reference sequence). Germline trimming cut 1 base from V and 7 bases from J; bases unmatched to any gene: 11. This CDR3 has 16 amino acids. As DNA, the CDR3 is TGTGCCAGCAGCTTAGAAGCTGAGGGACAGGTAGTTGGCTACACCTTC. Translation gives CASSLEAEGQVVGYTF.

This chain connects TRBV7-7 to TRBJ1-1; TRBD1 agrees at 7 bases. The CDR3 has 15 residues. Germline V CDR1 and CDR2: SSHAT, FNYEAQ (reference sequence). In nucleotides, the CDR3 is TGTGCTAGCCCCCGAGCACAGGGGCGGAACACTGAAGCTTTCTTT. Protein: CASPRAQGRNTEAFF.

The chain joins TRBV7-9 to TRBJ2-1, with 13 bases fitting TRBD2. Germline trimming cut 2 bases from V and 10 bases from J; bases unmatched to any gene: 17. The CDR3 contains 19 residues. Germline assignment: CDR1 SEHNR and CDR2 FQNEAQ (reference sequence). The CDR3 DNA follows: TGTGCCAGCAGCTTACCCCACCTCCGACTAGCGGGGGGAGAGGGAGAGCAGTTCTTC. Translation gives CASSLPHLRLAGGEGEQFF.

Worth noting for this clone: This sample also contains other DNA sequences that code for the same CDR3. As DNA, the CDR3 is TGTGCCAGCAGTCTAGGCGGGTACGAGCAGTACTTC. It is translated as CASSLGGYEQYF. The chain links TRBV28 to TRBJ2-7; perhaps TRBD2 as D (5 bases). The CDR3 extends over 12 amino acids. CDR1 MDHEN and CDR2 SYDVKM come from the germline V gene. Deletions cut 5 bases from V and 4 bases from J, with 9 bases between.

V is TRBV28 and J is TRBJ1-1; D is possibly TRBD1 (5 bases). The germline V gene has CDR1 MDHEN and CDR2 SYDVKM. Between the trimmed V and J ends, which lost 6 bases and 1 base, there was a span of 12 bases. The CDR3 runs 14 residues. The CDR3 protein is CASRGGGGNTEAFF. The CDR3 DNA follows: TGTGCCAGCAGAGGCGGGGGAGGGAACACTGAAGCTTTCTTT.

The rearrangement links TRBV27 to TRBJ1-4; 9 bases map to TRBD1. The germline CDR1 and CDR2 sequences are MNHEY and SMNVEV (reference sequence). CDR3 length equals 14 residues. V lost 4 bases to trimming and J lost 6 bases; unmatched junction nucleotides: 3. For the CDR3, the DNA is TGTGCCAGCAGTTGGGACAGGGAGGATGAAAAACTGTTTTTT. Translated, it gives CASSWDREDEKLFF.

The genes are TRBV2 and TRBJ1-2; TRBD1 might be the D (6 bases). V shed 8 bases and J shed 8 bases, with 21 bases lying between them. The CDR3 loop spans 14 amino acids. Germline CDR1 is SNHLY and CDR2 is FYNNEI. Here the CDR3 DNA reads TGTGCCAGCTCCAAAGGGGGGGCCGATCCAGGCTACACCTTC. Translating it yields CASSKGGADPGYTF.

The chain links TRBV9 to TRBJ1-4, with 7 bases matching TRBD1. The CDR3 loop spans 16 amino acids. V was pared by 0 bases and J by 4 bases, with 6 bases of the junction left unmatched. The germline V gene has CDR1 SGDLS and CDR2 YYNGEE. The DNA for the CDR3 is TGTGCCAGCAGCGTAGGACAGGGAGCGGGTAATGAAAAACTGTTTTTT. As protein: CASSVGQGAGNEKLFF.

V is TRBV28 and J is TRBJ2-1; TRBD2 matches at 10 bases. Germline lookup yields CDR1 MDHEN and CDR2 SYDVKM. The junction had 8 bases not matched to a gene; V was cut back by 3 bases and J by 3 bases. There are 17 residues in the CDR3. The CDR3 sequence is CASSLPSGSGFYNEQFF. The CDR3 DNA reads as TGTGCCAGCAGTTTGCCTAGCGGGAGTGGGTTCTACAATGAGCAGTTCTTC.

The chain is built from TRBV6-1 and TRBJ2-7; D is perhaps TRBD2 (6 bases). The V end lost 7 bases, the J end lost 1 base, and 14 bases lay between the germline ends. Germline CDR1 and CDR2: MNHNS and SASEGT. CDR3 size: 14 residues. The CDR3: CASIQRAPSYEQYF. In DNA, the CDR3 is TGTGCCAGCATTCAGCGGGCCCCGTCCTACGAGCAGTACTTC.

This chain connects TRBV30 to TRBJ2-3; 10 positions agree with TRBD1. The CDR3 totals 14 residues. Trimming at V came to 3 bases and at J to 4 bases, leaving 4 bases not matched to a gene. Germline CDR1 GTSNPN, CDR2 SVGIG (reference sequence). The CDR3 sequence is CAWRPGTGADTQYF. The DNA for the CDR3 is TGTGCCTGGAGGCCCGGGACAGGGGCAGATACGCAGTATTTT.

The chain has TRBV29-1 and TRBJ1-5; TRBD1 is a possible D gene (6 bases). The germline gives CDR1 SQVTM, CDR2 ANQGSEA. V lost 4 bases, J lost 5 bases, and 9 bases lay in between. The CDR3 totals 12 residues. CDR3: CSVGEGDQPQHF. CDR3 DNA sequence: TGCAGCGTTGGGGAGGGGGATCAGCCCCAGCATTTT.

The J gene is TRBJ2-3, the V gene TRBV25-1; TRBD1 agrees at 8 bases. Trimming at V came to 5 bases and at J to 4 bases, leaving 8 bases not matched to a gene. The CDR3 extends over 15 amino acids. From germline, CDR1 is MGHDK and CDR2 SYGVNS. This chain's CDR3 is CASSPRTGRPDTQYF. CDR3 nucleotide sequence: TGTGCCAGCAGTCCCCGGACAGGGAGGCCAGATACGCAGTATTTT.

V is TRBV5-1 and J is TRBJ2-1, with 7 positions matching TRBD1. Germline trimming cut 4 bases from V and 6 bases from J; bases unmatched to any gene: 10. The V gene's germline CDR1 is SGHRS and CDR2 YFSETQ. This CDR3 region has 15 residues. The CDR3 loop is CASSHGDSLVNEQFF. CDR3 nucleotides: TGCGCCAGCAGCCACGGGGACAGCCTGGTCAATGAGCAGTTCTTC.

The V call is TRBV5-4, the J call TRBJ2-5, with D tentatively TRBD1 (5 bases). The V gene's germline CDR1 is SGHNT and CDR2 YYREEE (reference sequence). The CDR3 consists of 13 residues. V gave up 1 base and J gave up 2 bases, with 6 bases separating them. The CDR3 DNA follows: TGTGCCAGCAGCTTGAGGGGACAAGAGACCCAGTACTTC. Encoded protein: CASSLRGQETQYF.